What follows are 3 T cell receptor beta chains derived from one specimen sequenced in a study of T cells in Graves' hyperthyroidism and ophthalmopathy. RNA transcripts were the template for amplifying TCR beta CDR3 regions. Primed by the HTBI set, a first-round RT-PCR was run on the TCR CDR3. TCRdb recomputed calls from the multiplex PCR reads with MiXCR, one row per CDR3 protein. The data show hundreds of thousands of distinct CDR3 sequences, under 15% seen once. The sequencing sample was made of blood. Receptors originate from a woman aged 40 to 50 with Graves' ophthalmopathy.

This clonotype was counted at least ten times. The chain is built from TRBV19 and TRBJ2-5; TRBD2 might be the D (6 bases). The CDR3 covers 13 residues. Germline V lookup: CDR1 LNHDA, CDR2 SQIVND (reference sequence). The V gene lost 6 bases and the J gene lost 0 bases, with 8 bases spanning the gap. The CDR3 DNA is TGTGCCAGTAGGTTAGCGGACCAAGAGACCCAGTACTTC. Translation gives CASRLADQETQYF.

This clonotype came up a few times. This CDR3 reads CSASRRDYQETQYF. The CDR3 bases are TGCAGTGCTAGTCGGCGGGACTACCAAGAGACCCAGTACTTC. The chain is built from TRBV20-1 and TRBJ2-5; D possibly corresponds to TRBD2 (6 bases). Trimming took 3 bases from V and 0 from J, leaving 11 bases between them. Germline CDR1 is DFQATT and CDR2 is SNEGSKA (reference sequence). This CDR3 spans 14 amino acids.

The J gene is TRBJ2-1, the V gene TRBV12-3 or TRBV12-4; no definite D call. V gave up 2 bases and J gave up 1 base, with 6 bases separating them. CDR3 length: 14 amino acids. The CDR3 sequence is CASSLPPSYNEQFF. CDR3 coding DNA: TGTGCCAGCAGTTTACCCCCATCCTACAATGAGCAGTTCTTC.